These 21 T cell receptor beta chains originate from one sample sequenced in a study of blood T cell repertoires in COVID-19. Data came from immunoSEQ multiplex PCR; TCRdb stores just in-frame clones and leaves some out. The data hold some 250,000 clones, with around 89% observed a single time. The sample comprised PBMCs or T cells enriched from blood (not recorded which). All receptors derive from a man aged 40-55 years who had recovered from COVID-19.

This rearrangement joins TRBV19 to TRBJ2-2; 8 bases align to TRBD1. Germline V gives CDR1 LNHDA, CDR2 SQIVND (reference sequence). This CDR3 has 15 amino acids. V trimming: 6 bases; J trimming: 1 base; junction bases outside the gene matches: 4. The CDR3: CASSRDRMNTGELFF. The CDR3 nucleotides read TGTGCCAGTAGCAGGGACAGGATGAACACCGGGGAGCTGTTTTTT. Drawing the rest from reference TRBV19 and TRBJ2-2, the complete variable domain is DGGITQSPKYLFRKEGQNVTLSCEQNLNHDAMYWYRQDPGQGLRLIYYSQIVNDFQKGDIAEGYSVSREKKESFPLTVTSAQKNPTAFYLCASSRDRMNTGELFFGEGSRLTVL.

The genes are TRBV7-8 and TRBJ1-1; 7 bases are shared with TRBD1. In germline, CDR1 is SGHVS, CDR2 FQNEAQ. The CDR3 covers 14 residues. V was clipped by 5 bases and J by 3 bases; unmatched bases: 6. This chain's CDR3 is CASSVGTAYTEAFF. The CDR3 nucleotides read TGTGCCAGCAGCGTCGGGACAGCCTACACTGAAGCTTTCTTT.

J is TRBJ2-1 and V is TRBV5-1, with 7 bases lining up with TRBD1. Germline CDR1 SGHRS, CDR2 YFSETQ. The CDR3 loop spans 14 amino acids. After removal of 2 bases from V and 9 bases from J, the junction contained 8 bases not matched to a gene. CDR3 coding DNA: TGCGCCAGCAGCTTCGGGACAGTCTCAGGTGAGCAGTTCTTC. Residues: CASSFGTVSGEQFF.

This rearrangement joins TRBV27 to TRBJ2-2; 8 bases line up with TRBD2. The CDR3 runs 13 residues. The V gene end was trimmed by 2 bases and the J gene end by 7 bases; junction bases not matched to a gene: 0. Per the germline V gene, CDR1 is MNHEY and CDR2 is SMNVEV (reference sequence). CDR3 region: CASSLSGSGELFF. For the CDR3, the DNA is TGTGCCAGCAGTTTAAGCGGGAGCGGGGAGCTGTTTTTT.

This chain connects TRBV6-4 to TRBJ2-1, with D hard to call. The V gene's germline CDR1 is MRHNA and CDR2 SNTAGT. The CDR3 consists of 18 residues. V was shortened by 0 bases and J by 7 bases, with 22 bases between the two germline ends. Here the CDR3 reads CASSDSRHRELGENEQFF. The CDR3, as DNA: TGTGCCAGCAGTGACTCGAGACATCGCGAATTGGGTGAAAATGAGCAGTTCTTC.

This chain connects TRBV5-1 to TRBJ2-7, with TRBD1 matching over 7 bases. Germline trimming cut 3 bases from V and 0 bases from J; bases unmatched to any gene: 6. Germline loops: CDR1 SGHRS, CDR2 YFSETQ. The CDR3 is 15 amino acids. As DNA, the CDR3 is TGCGCCAGCAGCTCATGGGACAGCAGCTCCTACGAGCAGTACTTC. This translates into CASSSWDSSSYEQYF. The full variable domain, rest sourced from reference TRBV5-1 and TRBJ2-7, is KAGVTQTPRYLIKTRGQQVTLSCSPISGHRSVSWYQQTPGQGLQFLFEYFSETQRNKGNFPGRFSGRQFSNSRSEMNVSTLELGDSALYLCASSSWDSSSYEQYFGPGTRLTVT.

The V call is TRBV6-5, the J call TRBJ2-7; 8 bases are shared with TRBD1. This CDR3 has 13 amino acids. With 6 bases clipped from V and 2 bases from J, the junction kept 3 bases outside the gene matches. CDR1 is MNHEY and CDR2 is SVGAGI in the germline V gene. The CDR3 DNA is TGTGCCAGCAGGATACAGGGGGCCTACGAGCAGTACTTC. Protein: CASRIQGAYEQYF.

This chain connects TRBV7-7 to TRBJ2-2, with 11 bases lining up with TRBD2. The CDR3 is made up of 17 amino acids. The ends lost 5 bases at V and 0 bases at J; junction bases unmatched: 5. The germline gives CDR1 SSHAT, CDR2 FNYEAQ (reference sequence). The CDR3 reads CASSLGGLAANTGELFF. In DNA form, the CDR3 reads TGTGCCAGCAGCCTAGGGGGACTAGCGGCGAACACCGGGGAGCTGTTTTTT.

The table lists this clone with a few counts. This chain joins TRBV4-1 and TRBJ2-7; TRBD2 is a possible D gene (5 bases). CDR1 MGHRA and CDR2 YSYEKL come from the germline V gene. The CDR3 extends over 14 amino acids. Between the trimmed V and J ends, which lost 0 bases and 2 bases, there was a span of 8 bases. The CDR3 region has the DNA TGCGCCAGCAGCCAAGAAAGCGGCGCCTACGAGCAGTACTTC. It is translated as CASSQESGAYEQYF.

V and J are TRBV6-4 and TRBJ1-2, with 12 bases fitting TRBD1. Looked up from germline, CDR1 is MRHNA and CDR2 is SNTAGT. CDR3 length equals 14 residues. With V trimmed by 6 bases and J by 9 bases, 8 bases remained unmatched. CDR3 nucleotide sequence: TGTGCCAGCAGCAATATGGGGACAGGGGGCAGCTACACCTTC. Protein product: CASSNMGTGGSYTF.

In this sample, this clone turned up once. The chain is built from TRBV10-3 and TRBJ2-7; the match to TRBD1 covers 7 bases. The CDR3 contains 14 residues. Germline CDR1 reads ENHRY; CDR2 reads SYGVKD. V lost 7 bases, J lost 1 base, and 7 bases stayed unmatched. As DNA, the CDR3 is TGTGCCATCAACCCGGGACAGACGTCCTACGAGCAGTACTTC. Translation gives CAINPGQTSYEQYF.

V is TRBV11-1 and J is TRBJ1-2, with D possibly TRBD1 on 5 matching bases. Germline V gene sequence: CDR1 SGHAT, CDR2 FQDESV (reference sequence). The length of the CDR3 is 13 residues. V lost 6 bases, J lost 2 bases, and 10 bases lay in between. CDR3 DNA: TGTGCCAGCAGTACAGGTTTAAACTATGGCTACACCTTC. Its translation: CASSTGLNYGYTF.

This chain joins TRBV19 and TRBJ1-1, with TRBD1 as a possible D gene (5 bases). The CDR3 runs to 15 residues. Trimming cost V 4 bases and J 0 bases, with 12 bases left between them. Germline V gene lookup returns CDR1 LNHDA and CDR2 SQIVND (reference sequence). The CDR3 bases are TGTGCCAGTAGTACCGGGACTGATTTGAACACTGAAGCTTTCTTT. As protein: CASSTGTDLNTEAFF.

This chain uses TRBV28 with TRBJ2-7; perhaps TRBD2 as D (6 bases). Germline V CDR1 and CDR2: MDHEN, SYDVKM. The length of the CDR3 is 15 residues. The V end lost 4 bases, the J end lost 2 bases, and 15 bases lay between the germline ends. The CDR3 region has the DNA TGTGCCAGCAGTTACCCCGCTAGCGTAGCCTACGAGCAGTACTTC. The encoded protein is CASSYPASVAYEQYF.

The CDR3 nucleotides are TGCGCCAGCAGCCCTATCCCAGGGTATCAGCCCCAGCATTTT. Translated: CASSPIPGYQPQHF. The chain uses TRBV5-1 and TRBJ1-5; possibly TRBD1 for D (5 bases). V was cut by 4 bases and J by 5 bases, with 13 bases left in between. Germline V gene sequence: CDR1 SGHRS, CDR2 YFSETQ. The CDR3 covers 14 residues. Full variable domain (rest looked up from reference TRBV5-1 and TRBJ1-5): KAGVTQTPRYLIKTRGQQVTLSCSPISGHRSVSWYQQTPGQGLQFLFEYFSETQRNKGNFPGRFSGRQFSNSRSEMNVSTLELGDSALYLCASSPIPGYQPQHFGDGTRLSIL.

V is TRBV4-3 and J is TRBJ2-2; 10 bases are a match to TRBD2. The J segment lost 1 base and the V segment lost 1 base, leaving 0 bases of the junction unmatched. The V gene's germline CDR1 is LGHNA and CDR2 YSLEER. The CDR3 loop spans 16 amino acids. CDR3 DNA: TGCGCCAGCAGCCAAGGGACTAGCGGGAACACCGGGGAGCTGTTTTTT. The encoded protein is CASSQGTSGNTGELFF.

Concerning this clone: The same CDR3 is also encoded by other DNA sequences in this sample. The V and J genes are TRBV19 and TRBJ1-3; D call uncertain. V lost 3 bases to trimming and J lost 0 bases, with 6 bases between them. CDR3 length: 14 amino acids. CDR1 LNHDA and CDR2 SQIVND come from the germline V gene (reference sequence). Written as DNA, the CDR3 is TGTGCCAGTAGTATCCGCAGCTCTGGAAACACCATATATTTT. It encodes CASSIRSSGNTIYF.

The chain links TRBV18 to TRBJ2-7, with D perhaps matching TRBD2 (7 bases). Germline V lookup: CDR1 KGHSH, CDR2 LQKENI. Trimming left V 1 base short and J 6 bases short, with 16 bases between. There are 15 residues in the CDR3. Here the CDR3 reads CASSPLNREGGEQYF. CDR3 bases: TGTGCCAGCTCACCACTGAACAGGGAGGGGGGCGAGCAGTACTTC.

The chain is built from TRBV6-5 and TRBJ2-7; D might be TRBD1 (6 bases). CDR3 length: 16 amino acids. The germline V gene has CDR1 MNHEY and CDR2 SVGAGI. Trimming removed 0 bases from V and 5 bases from J, with 17 bases in between. CDR3: CASSYSVTGVGNEQYF. CDR3 bases: TGTGCCAGCAGTTACTCGGTGACAGGAGTCGGAAACGAGCAGTACTTC.

The chain links TRBV5-4 to TRBJ1-2, with 11 nucleotides matching TRBD1. The germline V gene encodes CDR1 SGHNT and CDR2 YYREEE (reference sequence). This CDR3 contains 16 residues. Trimming removed 1 base from V and 4 bases from J; junction bases left unmatched: 6. CDR3 sequence (DNA): TGTGCCAGCAGCTTGAAGGGACAGGGGGTTGCCTATGGCTACACCTTC. It is translated as CASSLKGQGVAYGYTF.

This chain uses TRBV21-1 with TRBJ2-7; TRBD2, the table's D call, lacks a check against the DNA. TRBV21-1 is marked as a pseudogene. The length of the CDR3 is 18 residues. The CDR3 is CASSKVRPGLRIAYEQYF. In DNA form, the CDR3 reads TGTGCCAGCAGCAAAGTGCGCCCCGGACTACGGATCGCCTACGAGCAGTACTTC.